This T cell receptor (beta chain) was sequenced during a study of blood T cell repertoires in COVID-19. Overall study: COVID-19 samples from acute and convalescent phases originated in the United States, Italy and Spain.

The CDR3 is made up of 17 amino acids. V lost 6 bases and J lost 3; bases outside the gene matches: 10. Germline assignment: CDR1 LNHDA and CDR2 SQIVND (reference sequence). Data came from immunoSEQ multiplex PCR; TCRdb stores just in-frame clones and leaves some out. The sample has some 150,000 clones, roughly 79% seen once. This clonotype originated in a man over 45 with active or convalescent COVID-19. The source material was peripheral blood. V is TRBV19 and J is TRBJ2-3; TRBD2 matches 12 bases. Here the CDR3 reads CASSGLVLAGGTDTQYF. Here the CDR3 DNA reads TGTGCCAGTAGCGGACTCGTACTAGCGGGAGGTACAGATACGCAGTATTTT.